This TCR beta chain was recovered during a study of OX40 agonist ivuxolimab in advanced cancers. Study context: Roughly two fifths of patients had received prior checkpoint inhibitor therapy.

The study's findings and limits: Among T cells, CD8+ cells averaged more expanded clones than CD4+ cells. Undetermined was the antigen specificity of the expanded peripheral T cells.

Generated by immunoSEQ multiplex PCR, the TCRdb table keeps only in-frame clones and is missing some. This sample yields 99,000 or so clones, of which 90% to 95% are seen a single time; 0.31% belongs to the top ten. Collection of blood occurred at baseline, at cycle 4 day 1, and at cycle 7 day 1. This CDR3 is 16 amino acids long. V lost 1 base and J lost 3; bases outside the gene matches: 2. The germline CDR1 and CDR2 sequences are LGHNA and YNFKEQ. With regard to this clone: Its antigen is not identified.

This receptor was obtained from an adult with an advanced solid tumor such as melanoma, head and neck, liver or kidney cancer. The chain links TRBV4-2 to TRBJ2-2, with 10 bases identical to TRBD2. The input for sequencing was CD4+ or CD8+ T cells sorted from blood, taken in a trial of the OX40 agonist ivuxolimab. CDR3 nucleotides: TGTGCCAGCAGCCAAGTGCTAGCGGGAGACACCGGGGAGCTGTTTTTT. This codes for CASSQVLAGDTGELFF.